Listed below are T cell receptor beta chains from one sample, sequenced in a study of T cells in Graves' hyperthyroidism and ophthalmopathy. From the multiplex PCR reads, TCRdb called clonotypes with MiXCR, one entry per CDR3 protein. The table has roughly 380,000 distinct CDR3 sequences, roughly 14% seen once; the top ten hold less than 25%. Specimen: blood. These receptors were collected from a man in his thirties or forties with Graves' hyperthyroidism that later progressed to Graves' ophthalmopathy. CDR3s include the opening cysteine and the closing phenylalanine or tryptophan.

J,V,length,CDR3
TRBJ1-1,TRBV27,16,CASSPSGTGPRTEAFF
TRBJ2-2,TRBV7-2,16,CASTPRTGLNTGELFF
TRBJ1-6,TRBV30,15,CAWSQIWRNNSPLHF
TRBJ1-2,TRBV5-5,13,CASSFSVNYGYTF
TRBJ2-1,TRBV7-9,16,CASSLETGGPYNEQFF
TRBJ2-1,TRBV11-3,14,CASRSGRKSNEQFF
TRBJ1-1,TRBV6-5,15,CASSLGEGVNTEAFF
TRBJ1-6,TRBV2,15,CASSELSQRNSPLHF
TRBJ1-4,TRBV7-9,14,CASSSRGGDEKLFF
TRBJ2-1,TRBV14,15,CASSHGSGAYNEQFF
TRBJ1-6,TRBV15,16,CATSPGGGSYNSPLHF
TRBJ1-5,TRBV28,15,CASSLWGRDSQPQHF
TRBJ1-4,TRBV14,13,CASRRTGREKLFF
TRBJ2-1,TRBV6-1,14,CASKGHKGRDEQFF
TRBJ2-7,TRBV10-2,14,CASNTLAGEGEQYF
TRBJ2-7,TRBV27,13,CASSFRSSYEQYF
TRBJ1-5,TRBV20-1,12,CSAPTGDQPQHF
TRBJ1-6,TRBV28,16,CASSWGQVNYHSPLHF
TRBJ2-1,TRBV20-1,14,CSARGELSYNEQFF
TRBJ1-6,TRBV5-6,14,CASSGTGGYSPLHF
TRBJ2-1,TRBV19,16,CASSRTRGLSYNEQFF
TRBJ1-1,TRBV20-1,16,CSARLTGGALNTEAFF